The T cell receptor beta chain under discussion was sequenced for a study of blood T cell repertoires in COVID-19. Across the study: The United States, Italy and Spain supplied acute and convalescent COVID-19 samples. PBMCs, B-cell-depleted T cells, or T cells provided the cDNA or gDNA that made up the material.

This clone has only one observation. In the authors' workflow: Amplifying reference gene primers gave estimates of nucleated cell counts. Generated by immunoSEQ multiplex PCR, the TCRdb table keeps only in-frame clones and is missing some. V and J calls and clone size are as listed in that table; D and trimming were resolved from the DNA. The data hold some 45,000 clones, with about four fifths observed a single time. This CDR3 region has 14 residues. The ends were cut back, 5 bases at V and 3 bases at J, with 10 bases in the middle. Germline loops: CDR1 SGHTA, CDR2 FQGTGA. Sequenced material: peripheral blood. The chain links TRBV7-3 to TRBJ2-2; the D gene is possibly TRBD2 (6 bases). This sequence originates from a human donor in a cohort sampled during active COVID-19. The CDR3 DNA reads TGTGCCAGCAGCCCGGGACTTGACACCGGGGAGCTGTTTTTT. It translates to CASSPGLDTGELFF.